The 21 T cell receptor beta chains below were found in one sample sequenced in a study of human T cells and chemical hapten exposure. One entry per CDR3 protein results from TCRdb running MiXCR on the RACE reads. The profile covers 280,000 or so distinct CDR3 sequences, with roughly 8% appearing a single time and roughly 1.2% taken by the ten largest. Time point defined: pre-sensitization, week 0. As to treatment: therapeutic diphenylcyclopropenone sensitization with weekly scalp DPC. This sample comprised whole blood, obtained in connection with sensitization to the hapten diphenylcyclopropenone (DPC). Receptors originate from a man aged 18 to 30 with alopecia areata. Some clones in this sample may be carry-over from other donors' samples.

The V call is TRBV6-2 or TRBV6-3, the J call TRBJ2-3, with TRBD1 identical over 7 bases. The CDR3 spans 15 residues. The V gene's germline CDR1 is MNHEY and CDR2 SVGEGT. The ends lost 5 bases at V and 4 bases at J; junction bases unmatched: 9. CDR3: CASSLRGQGADTQYF. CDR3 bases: TGTGCCAGCAGTCTCCGAGGGCAGGGGGCAGATACGCAGTATTTT.

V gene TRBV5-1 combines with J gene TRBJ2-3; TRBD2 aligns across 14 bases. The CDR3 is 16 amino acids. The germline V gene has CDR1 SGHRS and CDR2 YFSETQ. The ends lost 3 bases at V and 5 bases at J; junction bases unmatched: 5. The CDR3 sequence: CASSWRLAGGQDTQYF. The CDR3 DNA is TGCGCCAGCAGCTGGCGACTAGCGGGGGGGCAAGATACGCAGTATTTT.

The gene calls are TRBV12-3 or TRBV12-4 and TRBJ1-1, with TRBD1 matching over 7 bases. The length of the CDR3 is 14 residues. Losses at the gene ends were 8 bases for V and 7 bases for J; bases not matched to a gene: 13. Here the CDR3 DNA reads TGTGCCAGCGGTGAGGGGGACAGAATACATGAAGCTTTCTTT. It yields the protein CASGEGDRIHEAFF.

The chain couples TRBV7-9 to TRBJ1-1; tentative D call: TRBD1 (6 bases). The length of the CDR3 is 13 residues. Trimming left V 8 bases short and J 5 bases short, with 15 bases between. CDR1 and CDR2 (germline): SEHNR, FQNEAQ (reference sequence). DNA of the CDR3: TGTGCCAGCCACAGGGCGGTGGGGACTGAAGCTTTCTTT. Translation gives CASHRAVGTEAFF.

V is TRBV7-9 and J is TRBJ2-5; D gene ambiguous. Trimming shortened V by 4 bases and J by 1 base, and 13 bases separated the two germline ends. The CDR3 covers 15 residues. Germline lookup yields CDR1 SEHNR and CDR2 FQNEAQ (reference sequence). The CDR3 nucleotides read TGTGCCAGCAGCTCGCCGACGGTGACCCAAGAGACCCAGTACTTC. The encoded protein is CASSSPTVTQETQYF.

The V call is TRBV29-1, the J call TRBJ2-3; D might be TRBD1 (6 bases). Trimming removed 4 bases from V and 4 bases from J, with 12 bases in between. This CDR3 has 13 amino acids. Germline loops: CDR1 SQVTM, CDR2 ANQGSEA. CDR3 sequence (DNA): TGCAGCGTTGTCTGGGGGCTCGCAGATACGCAGTATTTT. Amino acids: CSVVWGLADTQYF.

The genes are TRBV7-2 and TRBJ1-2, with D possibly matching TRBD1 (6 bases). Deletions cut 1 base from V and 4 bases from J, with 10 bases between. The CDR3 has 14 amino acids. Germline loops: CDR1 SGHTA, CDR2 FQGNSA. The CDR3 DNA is TGTGCCAGCAGCTTAGAGTACAGGGTCTATGGCTACACCTTC. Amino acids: CASSLEYRVYGYTF.

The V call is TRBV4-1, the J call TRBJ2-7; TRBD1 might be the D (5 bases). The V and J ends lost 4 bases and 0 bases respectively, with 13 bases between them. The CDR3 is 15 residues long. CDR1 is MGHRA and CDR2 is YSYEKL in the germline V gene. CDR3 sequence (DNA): TGCGCCAGCAGCCGCGGACACGACCCCTCCTACGAGCAGTACTTC. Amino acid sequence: CASSRGHDPSYEQYF.

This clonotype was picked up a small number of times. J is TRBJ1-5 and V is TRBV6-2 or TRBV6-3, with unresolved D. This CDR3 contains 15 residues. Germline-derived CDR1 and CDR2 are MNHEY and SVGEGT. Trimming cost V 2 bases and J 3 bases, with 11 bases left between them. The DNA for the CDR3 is TGTGCCAGCAGTTACGCGATCTCCAACAATCAGCCCCAGCATTTT. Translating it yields CASSYAISNNQPQHF.

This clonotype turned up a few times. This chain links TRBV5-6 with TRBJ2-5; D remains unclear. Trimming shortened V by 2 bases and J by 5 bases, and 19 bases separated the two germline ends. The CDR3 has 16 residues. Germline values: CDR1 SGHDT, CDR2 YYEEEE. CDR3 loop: CASSLPGLRVVETQYF. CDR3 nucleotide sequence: TGTGCCAGCAGCTTACCCGGTCTCCGGGTAGTGGAGACCCAGTACTTC.

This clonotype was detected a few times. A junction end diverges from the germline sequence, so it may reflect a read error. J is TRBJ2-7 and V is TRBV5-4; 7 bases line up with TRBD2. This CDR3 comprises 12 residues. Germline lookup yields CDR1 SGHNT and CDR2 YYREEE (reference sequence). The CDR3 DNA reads TGTGTCAGCAGCGGGGACGGCTACGAGCAGTACTTC. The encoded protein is CVSSGDGYEQYF.

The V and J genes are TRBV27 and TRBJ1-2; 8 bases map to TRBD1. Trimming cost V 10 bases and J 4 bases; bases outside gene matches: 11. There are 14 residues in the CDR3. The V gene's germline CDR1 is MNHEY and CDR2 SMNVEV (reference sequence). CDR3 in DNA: TGTGCCACCCGACTAGGACAGGGCACCTATGGCTACACCTTC. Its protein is CATRLGQGTYGYTF.

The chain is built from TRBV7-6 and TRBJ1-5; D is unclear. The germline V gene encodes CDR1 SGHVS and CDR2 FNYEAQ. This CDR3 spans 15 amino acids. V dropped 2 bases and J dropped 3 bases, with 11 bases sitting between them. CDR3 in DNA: TGTGCCAGCAGCTTAAGGATGGGAGTCAATCAGCCCCAGCATTTT. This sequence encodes CASSLRMGVNQPQHF.

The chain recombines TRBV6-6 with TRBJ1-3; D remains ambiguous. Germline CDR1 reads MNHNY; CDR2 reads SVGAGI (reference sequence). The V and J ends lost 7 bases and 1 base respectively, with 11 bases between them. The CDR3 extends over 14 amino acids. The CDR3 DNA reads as TGTGCCAGCACCCCGATAAGGTCTGGAAACACCATATATTTT. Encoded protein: CASTPIRSGNTIYF.

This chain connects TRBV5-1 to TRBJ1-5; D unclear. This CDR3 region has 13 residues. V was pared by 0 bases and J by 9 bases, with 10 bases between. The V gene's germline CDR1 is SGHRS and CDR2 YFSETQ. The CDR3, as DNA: TGCGCCAGCAGCTTGGACGGGGATCGGCCCCAGCATTTT. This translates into CASSLDGDRPQHF. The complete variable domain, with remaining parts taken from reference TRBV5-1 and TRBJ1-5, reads KAGVTQTPRYLIKTRGQQVTLSCSPISGHRSVSWYQQTPGQGLQFLFEYFSETQRNKGNFPGRFSGRQFSNSRSEMNVSTLELGDSALYLCASSLDGDRPQHFGDGTRLSIL.

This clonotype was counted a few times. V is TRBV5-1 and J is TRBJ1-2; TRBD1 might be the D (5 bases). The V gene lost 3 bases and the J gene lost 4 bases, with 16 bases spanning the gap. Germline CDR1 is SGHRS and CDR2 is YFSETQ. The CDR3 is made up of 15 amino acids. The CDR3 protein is CASSSPGIYGYGYTF. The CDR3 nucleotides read TGCGCCAGCAGCTCCCCAGGGATTTACGGCTATGGCTACACCTTC.

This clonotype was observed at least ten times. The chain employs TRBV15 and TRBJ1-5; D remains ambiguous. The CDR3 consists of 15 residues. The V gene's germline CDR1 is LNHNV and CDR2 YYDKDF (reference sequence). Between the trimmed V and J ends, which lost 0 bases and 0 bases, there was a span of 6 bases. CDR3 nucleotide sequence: TGTGCCACCAGCAGAGATCCTTATAGCAATCAGCCCCAGCATTTT. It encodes CATSRDPYSNQPQHF. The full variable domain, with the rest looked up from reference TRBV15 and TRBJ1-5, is DAMVIQNPRYQVTQFGKPVTLSCSQTLNHNVMYWYQQKSSQAPKLLFHYYDKDFNNEADTPDNFQSRRPNTSFCFLDIRSPGLGDTAMYLCATSRDPYSNQPQHFGDGTRLSIL.

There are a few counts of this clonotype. CDR3 residues: CASRGIPDTQYF. The CDR3 bases are TGTGCCAGCAGGGGGATACCAGATACGCAGTATTTT. The chain joins TRBV27 to TRBJ2-3; no reliable D call. V lost 6 bases to trimming and J lost 4 bases, with 8 bases between them. The CDR3 runs 12 residues. The germline V gene has CDR1 MNHEY and CDR2 SMNVEV (reference sequence).

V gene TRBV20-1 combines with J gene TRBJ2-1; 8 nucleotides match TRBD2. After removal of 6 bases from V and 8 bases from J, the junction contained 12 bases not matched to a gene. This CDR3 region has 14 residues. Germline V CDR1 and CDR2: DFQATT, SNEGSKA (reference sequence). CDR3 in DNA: TGCAGTGCCAGGGGACTAGAATCATACGATGAGCAGTTCTTC. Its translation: CSARGLESYDEQFF.

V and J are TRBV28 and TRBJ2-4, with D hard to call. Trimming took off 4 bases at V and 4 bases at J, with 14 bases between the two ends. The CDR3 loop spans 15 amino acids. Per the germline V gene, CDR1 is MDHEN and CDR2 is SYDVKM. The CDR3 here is CASSSTQWVKNIQYF. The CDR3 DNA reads TGTGCCAGCAGTTCCACCCAATGGGTTAAAAACATTCAGTACTTC.

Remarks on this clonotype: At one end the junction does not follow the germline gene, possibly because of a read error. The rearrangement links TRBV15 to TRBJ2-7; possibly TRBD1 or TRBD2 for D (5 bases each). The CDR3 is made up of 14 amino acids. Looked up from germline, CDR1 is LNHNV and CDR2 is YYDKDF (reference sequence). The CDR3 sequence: CTTSRGAVSYEQYF. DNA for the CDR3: TGTACCACCAGCAGAGGGGCTGTCTCCTACGAGCAGTACTTC.